Shown below are 10 T cell receptor beta chains from a single sample sequenced in a study of shared clonotypes between healthy human individuals. Assay: immunoSEQ multiplex PCR; the TCRdb copy retains only in-frame clones and omits some. The sample includes about 1,900,000 clones, about 95% of them seen just once. Positive CCR7 selection of CD45RO-negative cells yielded the naive CD8 cells, and terminally differentiated effector memory CD45RA+ cells were excluded. Sample: naive CD8+ T cells sorted from blood. Receptors originate from a man aged 18 to 29 in good health.

The chain employs TRBV12-5 and TRBJ2-7, with D hard to call. Trimming took off 1 base at V and 2 bases at J, with 6 bases between the two ends. Germline V gene data show CDR1 as LGHNT and CDR2 as FRNRAP. This CDR3 has 13 amino acids. The CDR3 loop is CASGLGIAYEQYF. The CDR3 DNA sequence: TGTGCTAGTGGTTTGGGGATAGCCTACGAGCAGTACTTC.

This sequence joins TRBV5-4 and TRBJ1-3; D gene unclear. V was clipped by 0 bases and J by 2 bases, with 3 bases between them. This CDR3 has 13 amino acids. CDR1 SGHNT and CDR2 YYREEE come from the germline V gene (reference sequence). For the CDR3, the DNA is TGTGCCAGCAGCTTGGAGACTGGAAACACCATATATTTT. Translated: CASSLETGNTIYF.

The gene calls are TRBV2 and TRBJ1-4, with a weak D call TRBD1 (5 bases). Trimming left V 1 base short and J 5 bases short, with 8 bases between. Germline lookup yields CDR1 SNHLY and CDR2 FYNNEI. The CDR3 length is 14 residues. The CDR3 DNA sequence: TGTGCCAGCAGTGAAGACAGGACGAATGAAAAACTGTTTTTT. Protein: CASSEDRTNEKLFF. Full variable domain (missing parts from reference TRBV2 and TRBJ1-4): EPEVTQTPSHQVTQMGQEVILRCVPISNHLYFYWYRQILGQKVEFLVSFYNNEISEKSEIFDDQFSVERPDGSNFTLKIRSTKLEDSAMYFCASSEDRTNEKLFFGSGTQLSVL.

This clone has only one observation. The rearrangement links TRBV2 to TRBJ1-1, with no clear D. Per germline, CDR1 SNHLY and CDR2 FYNNEI. V lost 0 bases to trimming and J lost 0 bases, with 11 bases between them. This CDR3 spans 16 amino acids. This CDR3 is CASSEARGTVNTEAFF. The CDR3 region has the DNA TGTGCCAGCAGTGAAGCGCGAGGAACAGTGAACACTGAAGCTTTCTTT.

This sequence joins TRBV6-5 and TRBJ2-1, with 10 positions matching TRBD2. V shed 0 bases and J 3 bases; nucleotides not matched to a gene: 2. Germline loops: CDR1 MNHEY, CDR2 SVGAGI. The CDR3 is made up of 16 amino acids. The CDR3 DNA reads TGTGCCAGCAGTTACTCACAGCGGGAGGGCTACAATGAGCAGTTCTTC. Its protein is CASSYSQREGYNEQFF.

V usage is TRBV27 and J usage is TRBJ2-2; unclear D gene. Trimming shortened V by 3 bases and J by 5 bases, and 4 bases separated the two germline ends. There are 12 residues in the CDR3. Germline V gives CDR1 MNHEY, CDR2 SMNVEV (reference sequence). The CDR3 reads CASSFATGELFF. The CDR3 bases are TGTGCCAGCAGTTTCGCGACCGGGGAGCTGTTTTTT.

This clone appeared a few times. The V and J genes are TRBV19 and TRBJ2-5, with 8 nucleotides matching TRBD2. The CDR3 extends over 14 amino acids. The trim removed 2 bases at V and 1 base at J, leaving 0 bases unmatched. Germline-derived CDR1 and CDR2 are LNHDA and SQIVND (reference sequence). The CDR3 here is CASSITSGQETQYF. In DNA form, the CDR3 reads TGTGCCAGTAGTATAACTAGCGGCCAAGAGACCCAGTACTTC. The variable domain in full, completed from reference TRBV19 and TRBJ2-5, reads DGGITQSPKYLFRKEGQNVTLSCEQNLNHDAMYWYRQDPGQGLRLIYYSQIVNDFQKGDIAEGYSVSREKKESFPLTVTSAQKNPTAFYLCASSITSGQETQYFGPGTRLLVL.

The DNA of the CDR3 is TGTGCCAGCAGCCAATTAACCGGGACAGGGGCCTACGAGCAGTACTTC. Encoded protein: CASSQLTGTGAYEQYF. The chain is built from TRBV14 and TRBJ2-7, with 10 positions matching TRBD1. CDR1 is SGHDN and CDR2 is FVKESK in the germline V gene. The CDR3 runs 16 residues. V trimming: 2 bases; J trimming: 2 bases; junction bases outside the gene matches: 6.

The chain carries TRBV16 and TRBJ2-7; D uncertain. Trimming shortened V by 2 bases and J by 10 bases, and 18 bases separated the two germline ends. Per germline, CDR1 KGHSY and CDR2 FQNENV. The CDR3 is 14 amino acids. CDR3 in DNA: TGTGCCAGCAGCCAAACCCTGGCAGTTAACTTTCAGTACTTC. This translates into CASSQTLAVNFQYF.

The chain couples TRBV25-1 to TRBJ2-3; 7 bases align to TRBD1. The germline V gene has CDR1 MGHDK and CDR2 SYGVNS. V was clipped by 3 bases and J by 0 bases; unmatched bases: 6. The CDR3 extends over 16 amino acids. The CDR3 DNA follows: TGTGCCAGCAGTGATCCGGGACAGTCTAGCACAGATACGCAGTATTTT. Residues: CASSDPGQSSTDTQYF.